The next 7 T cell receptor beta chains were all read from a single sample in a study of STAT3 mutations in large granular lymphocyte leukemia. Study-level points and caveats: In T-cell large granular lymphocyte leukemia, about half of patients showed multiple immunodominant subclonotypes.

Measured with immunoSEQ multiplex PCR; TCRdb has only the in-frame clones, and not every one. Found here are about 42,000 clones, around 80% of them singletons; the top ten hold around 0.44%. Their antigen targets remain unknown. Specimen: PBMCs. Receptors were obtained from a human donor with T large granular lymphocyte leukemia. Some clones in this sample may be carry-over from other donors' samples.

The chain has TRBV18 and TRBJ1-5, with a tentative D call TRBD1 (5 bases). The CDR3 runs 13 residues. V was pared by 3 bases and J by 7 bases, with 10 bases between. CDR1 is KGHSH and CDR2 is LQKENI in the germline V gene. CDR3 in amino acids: CASSPGDRQPQHF. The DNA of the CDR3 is TGTGCCAGCTCACCCGGGGACCGGCAGCCCCAGCATTTT.

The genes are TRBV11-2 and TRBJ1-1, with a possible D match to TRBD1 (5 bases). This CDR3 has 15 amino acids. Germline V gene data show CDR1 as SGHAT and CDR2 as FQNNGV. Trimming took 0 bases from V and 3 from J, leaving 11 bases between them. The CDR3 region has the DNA TGTGCCAGCAGCTTAGATTCTTGGGGGGACACTGAAGCTTTCTTT. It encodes CASSLDSWGDTEAFF.

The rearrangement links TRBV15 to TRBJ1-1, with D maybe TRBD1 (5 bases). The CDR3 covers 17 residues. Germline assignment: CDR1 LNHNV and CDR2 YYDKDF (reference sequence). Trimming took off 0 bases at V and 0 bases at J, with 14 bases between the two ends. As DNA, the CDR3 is TGTGCCACCAGCAGAGATGTGGCCTGGGGGATGAACACTGAAGCTTTCTTT. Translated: CATSRDVAWGMNTEAFF.

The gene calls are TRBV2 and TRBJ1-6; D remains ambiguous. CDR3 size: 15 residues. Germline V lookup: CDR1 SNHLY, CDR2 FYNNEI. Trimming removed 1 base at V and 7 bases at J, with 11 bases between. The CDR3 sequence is CASSEEAGPNSPLHF. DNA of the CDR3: TGTGCCAGCAGTGAAGAGGCAGGCCCAAATTCACCCCTCCACTTT.

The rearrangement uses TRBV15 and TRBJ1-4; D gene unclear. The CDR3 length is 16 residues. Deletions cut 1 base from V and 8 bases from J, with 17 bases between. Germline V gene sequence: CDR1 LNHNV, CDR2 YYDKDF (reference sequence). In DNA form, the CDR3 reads TGTGCCACCAGCAGAGGCCTGGGGTCGGTGGTAGAAAAACTGTTTTTT. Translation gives CATSRGLGSVVEKLFF.

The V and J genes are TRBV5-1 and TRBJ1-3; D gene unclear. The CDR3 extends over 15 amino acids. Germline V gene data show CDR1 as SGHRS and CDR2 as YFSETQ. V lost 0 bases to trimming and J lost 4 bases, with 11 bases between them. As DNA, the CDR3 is TGCGCCAGCAGCTTGGACACCGCGTCAGGAAACACCATATATTTT. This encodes CASSLDTASGNTIYF.

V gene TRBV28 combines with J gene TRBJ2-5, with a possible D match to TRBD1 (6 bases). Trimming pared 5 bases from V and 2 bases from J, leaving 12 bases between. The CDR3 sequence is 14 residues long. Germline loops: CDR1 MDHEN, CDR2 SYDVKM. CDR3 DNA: TGTGCCAGCAGTAACAGGGTGGGGCAAGAGACCCAGTACTTC. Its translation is CASSNRVGQETQYF.